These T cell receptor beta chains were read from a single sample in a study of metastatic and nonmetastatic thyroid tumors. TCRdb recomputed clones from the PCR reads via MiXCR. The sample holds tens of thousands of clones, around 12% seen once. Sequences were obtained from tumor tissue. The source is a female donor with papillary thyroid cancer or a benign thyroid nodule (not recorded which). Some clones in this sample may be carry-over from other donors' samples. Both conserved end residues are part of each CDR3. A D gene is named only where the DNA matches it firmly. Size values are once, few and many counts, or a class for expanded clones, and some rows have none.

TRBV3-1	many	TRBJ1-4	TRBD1	TGTGCCAGCAGCCAAGATAGGGGGCTTAATGAAAAACTGTTTTTT	CASSQDRGLNEKLFF
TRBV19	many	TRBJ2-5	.	TGTGCCAGTAGTATGGGGCGAGGGAGTCGGGAGACCCAGTACTTC	CASSMGRGSRETQYF
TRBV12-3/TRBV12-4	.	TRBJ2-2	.	TGTGCCAGCAATATGGGACGGGCCACCGGTGAGCTGTTTTTT	CASNMGRATGELFF
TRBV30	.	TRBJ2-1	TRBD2	TGTGCCGGGGGACTAGCGGGAGCGGGTGAGCAGTTCTTC	CAGGLAGAGEQFF
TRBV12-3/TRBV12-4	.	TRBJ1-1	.	TGTGCCAGCAGTTTAGCGGGTTACACTGAAGCTTTCTTT	CASSLAGYTEAFF
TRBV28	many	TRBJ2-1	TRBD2	TGTGCCAGCAGTTTAGGAGGACTAGAAAATGAGCAGTTCTTC	CASSLGGLENEQFF
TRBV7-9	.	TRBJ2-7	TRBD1	TGTGCCAACCTCTCAGGGACAGGGAACGAGCAGTCCTTC	CANLSGTGNEQSF
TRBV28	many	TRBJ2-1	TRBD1	TGTGCCAGCAGTTCGACAGGGGGTGGTAGCCACAATGAGCAGTTCTTC	CASSSTGGGSHNEQFF
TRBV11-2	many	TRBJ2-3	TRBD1	TGTGCCAGCAGCCCTTACAGGGGGCTAACAGATACGCAGTATTTT	CASSPYRGLTDTQYF
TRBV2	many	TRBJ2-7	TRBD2	TGTGCCAGCAGTGAAGCGCTTTGGGTAGCGGGAGGGGAGCAGTACTTC	CASSEALWVAGGEQYF
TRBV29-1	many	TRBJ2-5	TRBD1	TGCAGCGTTGAGACAGGGAGTAGGGAGACCCAGTACTTC	CSVETGSRETQYF
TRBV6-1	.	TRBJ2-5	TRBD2	TGTGCCAGCAGCGAGGTGGGGACTAGCGGGGGGAAAGAGACCCAGTACTTC	CASSEVGTSGGKETQYF
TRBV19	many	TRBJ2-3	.	TGTGCCAGTAGTGTATCAGTTAGCACAGATACGCAGTATTTT	CASSVSVSTDTQYF
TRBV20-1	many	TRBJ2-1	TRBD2	TGCAGTGCTAGCGGTAGCGGGATATACAATGAGCAGTTCTTC	CSASGSGIYNEQFF
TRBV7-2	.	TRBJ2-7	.	TGTGCCAGCAACTTCGGACGGGACTCCTTACACGAGCAGTACTTC	CASNFGRDSLHEQYF
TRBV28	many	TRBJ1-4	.	TGTGCCAGCAGTTCGGCCCAAGCCCCAGGAAAACTGTTTTTT	CASSSAQAPGKLFF
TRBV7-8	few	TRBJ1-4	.	TGTGCCAGCAGCTTAGTAGGCGGCCAGGGCGAAAAACTGTTTTTT	CASSLVGGQGEKLFF
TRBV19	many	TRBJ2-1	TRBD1	TGTGCCAGTAGGGTCCCAGGGGGCGATGAGCAGTTCTTC	CASRVPGGDEQFF
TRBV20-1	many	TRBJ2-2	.	TGCAGTGCTAGACATAGACCCGGGGAGCTGTTTTTT	CSARHRPGELFF
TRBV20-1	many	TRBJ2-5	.	TGCAGTGGGGTCCTACAAGAGACCCAGTACTTC	CSGVLQETQYF
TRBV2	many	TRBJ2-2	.	TGTGCCAGCAGAAATCCTATGAACACCGGGGAGCTGTTTTTT	CASRNPMNTGELFF
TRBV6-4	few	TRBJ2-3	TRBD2	TGTGCCAGCAGTAACCTACTATCGGGAGGTGGCGATACGCACTATTTT	CASSNLLSGGGDTHYF
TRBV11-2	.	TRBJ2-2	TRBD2	TGTGCCAGCAGCTTACTAGCGGGAGAACACCGGGGAGCTGTTTTT	CASSLLAGEHRGAVF
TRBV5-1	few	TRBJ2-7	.	TGCGCCAGCAGCTTCGGGTGGGGGTTAAGCTCCTACGAGCAGTACTTC	CASSFGWGLSSYEQYF
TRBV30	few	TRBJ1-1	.	TGTGCCTGGAGTATCCGGCTCGAGGGGCGGACTGAAGCTTTCTTT	CAWSIRLEGRTEAFF
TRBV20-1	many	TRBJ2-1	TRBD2	TGCAGTGCTATGAACGGACTAGCGGGAAAAGATGAGCAGTTCTTC	CSAMNGLAGKDEQFF
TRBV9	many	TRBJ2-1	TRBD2	TGTGCCAGCAGCGTAGGTTGGACTAGCGGGAGCTTGGAGCAGTTCTTC	CASSVGWTSGSLEQFF
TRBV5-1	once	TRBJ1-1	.	TGCGCCAGCAGCTTGGTCGTGACAGGCAACACTGAAGCTTTCTTC	CASSLVVTGNTEAFF
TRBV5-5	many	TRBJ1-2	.	TGTGCCAGCAGCTTGGGAGACTACTATGGCTACACCTTC	CASSLGDYYGYTF
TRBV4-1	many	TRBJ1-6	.	TGCGCCAGCAGCCACGGAAATTCACCCCTCCACTTT	CASSHGNSPLHF
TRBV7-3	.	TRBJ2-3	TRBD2	TGTGCCAGCAGCACACCGAGGACTAGCGGGAGGACAGATACGCAGTATTTT	CASSTPRTSGRTDTQYF
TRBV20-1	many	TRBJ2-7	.	TGCAGTGCTAGAGAGGCAGGGAGGACCTACGAGCAGTACTTC	CSAREAGRTYEQYF
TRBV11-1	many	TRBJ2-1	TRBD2	TGTGCCAGCAGCCTAGCGGCTAGCTATCGGAGAGGAGGTGAGCAGTTCTTC	CASSLAASYRRGGEQFF
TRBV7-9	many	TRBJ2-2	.	TGTGCCAGCAGCTCCACGGGGCCAGAGGGCGGGGAGCTGTTTTTT	CASSSTGPEGGELFF
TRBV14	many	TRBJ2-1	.	TGTGCCAGCAGCCAGAAGGACCGCTCTAATGAGCAGTTCTTC	CASSQKDRSNEQFF
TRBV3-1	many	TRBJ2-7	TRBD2	TGTGCCAGCAGCCAAGGCAGCGGGGCCTACGAGCAGTACTTC	CASSQGSGAYEQYF
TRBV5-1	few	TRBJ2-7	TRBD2	TGCGCCAGCAGCTTCGGGGGGGTGTTAAGCTCCTACGAGCAGTACTTC	CASSFGGVLSSYEQYF
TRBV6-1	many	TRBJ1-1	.	TGTGCCAGCAGTTTGATCGACACTGAAGCTTTCTTT	CASSLIDTEAFF
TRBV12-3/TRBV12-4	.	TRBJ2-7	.	TGTGCCAGCAGTTTTCATAGCGGCTCCTACGAGCAGTACTTC	CASSFHSGSYEQYF
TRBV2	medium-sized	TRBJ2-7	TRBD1	TGTGCCAGCGACCCGACAGGGAGATTAAACGAGCAGTACTTC	CASDPTGRLNEQYF
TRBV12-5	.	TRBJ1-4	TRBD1	TGTGCTAGTGGTTTGTCCTTGGGACAGGGTGGTGAAAAACTGTTTTTT	CASGLSLGQGGEKLFF
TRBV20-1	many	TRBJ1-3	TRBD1	TGCAGTGCTAGTTCGGCAGGGGGCGCAGACACCATATATTTT	CSASSAGGADTIYF
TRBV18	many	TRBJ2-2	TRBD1	TGTGCCAGCTCACGGTGGGGACAGGGTCGAACCGGGGAGCTGTTTTTT	CASSRWGQGRTGELFF
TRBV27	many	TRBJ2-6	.	TGTGCCAGCAGTTTCGGTGGGGCCAACGTCCTGACTTTC	CASSFGGANVLTF
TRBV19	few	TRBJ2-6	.	TGTGCAAGTAAACCGGGGAGCTCTGGGGCCAAAGTCCTGACTTTC	CASKPGSSGAKVLTF
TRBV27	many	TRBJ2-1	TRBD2	TGTGCCAGCAGTACCGCTCTAGCGGGAGTCTACAATGAGCAGTTCTTC	CASSTALAGVYNEQFF
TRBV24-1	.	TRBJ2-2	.	TGTGTCACCAGTGATTTGCCCATCGGGGAGCTGTTTTTT	CVTSDLPIGELFF
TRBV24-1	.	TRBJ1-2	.	TGTGCCACCAGTGATCAGCGGGCCTATTGCTACACCTTC	CATSDQRAYCYTF
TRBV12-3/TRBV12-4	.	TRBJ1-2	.	TGTGCCAGCAGTTTATACCGGATGAGTAACTATGGCTACACCTTC	CASSLYRMSNYGYTF
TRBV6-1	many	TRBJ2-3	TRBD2	TGTGCCAGCAGTTTGGGGAGGGTCACAGATACGCAGTATTTT	CASSLGRVTDTQYF
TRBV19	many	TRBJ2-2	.	TGTGCCAGTAGTGCCGCCCGGACGTACCCCCACCGTGGGGCCGGGGAGCTGTTTTTT	CASSAARTYPHRGAGELFF
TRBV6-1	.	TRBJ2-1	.	TGTGCCAGCAGTGACAGGGCAGGGGCCTACAATGAGCAGTTCTTC	CASSDRAGAYNEQFF
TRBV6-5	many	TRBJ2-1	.	TGTGCCAGCAGTTACTCTTGGGGTTATGAGCAGTTCTTC	CASSYSWGYEQFF
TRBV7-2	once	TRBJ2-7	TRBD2	TGTGCCAGCAGCTTTTGGACTAGCGGCCTCTCCGAGCAGTACTTC	CASSFWTSGLSEQYF
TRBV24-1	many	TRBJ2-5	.	TGTGCCACCAGTGATAGCGGGCCACAAGAGACCCAGTACTTC	CATSDSGPQETQYF
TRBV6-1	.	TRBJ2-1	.	TGTGACAGCAGCCTAATCCCCGCCCTTAATGAGAAGTTCTTC	CDSSLIPALNEKFF
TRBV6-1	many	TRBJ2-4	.	TGTGCCAGCAGACCAACAGGGTTGTCGAACATTCAGTACTTC	CASRPTGLSNIQYF